Shown below are 25 T cell receptor beta chains from a single sample sequenced in a study of cytomegalovirus exposure and HLA in healthy donors. Researchers ran the PCR with 60 Vbeta and 13 Jbeta primers. Sequencing used immunoSEQ multiplex PCR; TCRdb keeps in-frame clones, though not all of them. Among 95,000 or so clones listed, around four fifths were seen once. The material sequenced was PBMCs. These receptors were obtained from a woman aged 40 to 50 in good health and CMV-seronegative.

The chain uses TRBV5-1 and TRBJ1-3; TRBD1 aligns across 9 bases. V gave up 4 bases and J gave up 2 bases; unmatched junction bases: 16. The germline V gene encodes CDR1 SGHRS and CDR2 YFSETQ. The CDR3 is 19 amino acids. CDR3 residues: CASSPLPGQGIIAGNTIYF. For the CDR3, the DNA is TGCGCCAGCAGCCCCCTCCCCGGACAGGGGATTATTGCTGGAAACACCATATATTTT.

The rearrangement joins TRBV4-3 to TRBJ1-2; TRBD1 is a possible D gene (5 bases). V shed 0 bases and J shed 1 base, with 9 bases lying between them. The CDR3 contains 15 residues. Germline values: CDR1 LGHNA, CDR2 YSLEER. For the CDR3, the DNA is TGCGCCAGCAGCCAAGACAGGGTCGGTAACTATGGCTACACCTTC. Translating gives CASSQDRVGNYGYTF.

The chain employs TRBV5-1 and TRBJ2-1, with D uncertain. V lost 0 bases and J lost 5, with 12 bases in between. This CDR3 is built from 15 residues. Germline V gene lookup returns CDR1 SGHRS and CDR2 YFSETQ. CDR3 residues: CASSLVSTSNNEQFF. For the CDR3, the DNA is TGCGCCAGCAGCTTGGTTTCTACTTCTAACAATGAGCAGTTCTTC.

In its sample, this clone was seen once. This rearrangement joins TRBV2 to TRBJ2-3; weak D call: TRBD1 (6 bases). The germline gives CDR1 SNHLY, CDR2 FYNNEI. The CDR3 extends over 13 amino acids. Trimming removed 4 bases at V and 5 bases at J, with 10 bases between. CDR3 in amino acids: CASSADSVDTQYF. The CDR3 coding sequence is TGTGCCAGCAGTGCGGACAGTGTAGATACGCAGTATTTT.

This chain connects TRBV9 to TRBJ2-5, with 9 bases aligning to TRBD2. Germline loops: CDR1 SGDLS, CDR2 YYNGEE. The V segment lost 4 bases and the J segment 5 bases; nucleotides outside the gene matches: 6. The CDR3 has 14 amino acids. The DNA for the CDR3 is TGTGCCAGCAGCTCGCGCGGGGGGGAGGAGACCCAGTACTTC. The encoded protein is CASSSRGGEETQYF.

V gene TRBV9 combines with J gene TRBJ1-1; unclear D gene. V gave up 4 bases and J gave up 6 bases, with 16 bases separating them. The CDR3 runs 14 residues. Germline V lookup: CDR1 SGDLS, CDR2 YYNGEE. The CDR3 loop reads CASSLRWEGPEAFF. DNA for the CDR3: TGTGCCAGCAGCCTCCGGTGGGAGGGCCCTGAAGCTTTCTTT.

The chain uses TRBV5-1 and TRBJ2-3, with 7 bases lining up with TRBD2. There are 14 residues in the CDR3. V was pared by 4 bases and J by 5 bases, with 7 bases of the junction left unmatched. CDR1 and CDR2 (germline): SGHRS, YFSETQ. CDR3 region: CASSVPGGGDTQYF. In nucleotides, the CDR3 is TGCGCCAGCAGCGTTCCGGGCGGGGGAGATACGCAGTATTTT.

The rearrangement uses TRBV23-1 and TRBJ1-1; no firm D call. TRBV23-1 belongs to the ORF category, with a function that is uncertain. This CDR3 spans 15 amino acids. Trimming shortened V by 6 bases and J by 3 bases, and 17 bases separated the two germline ends. Written as DNA, the CDR3 is TGCGCCAGCAGCCACTCCCATCAGGTGGACACTGAAGCTTTCTTT. Translation gives CASSHSHQVDTEAFF.

This chain uses TRBV7-3 with TRBJ2-1; a possible D gene is TRBD1 (6 bases). The CDR3 has 17 residues. Between the trimmed V and J ends, which lost 4 bases and 10 bases, there was a span of 26 bases. CDR1 is SGHTA and CDR2 is FQGTGA in the germline V gene. This chain's CDR3 is CASSSGAPGTTGMEQFF. CDR3 DNA sequence: TGTGCCAGCAGCTCCGGGGCCCCCGGGACAACCGGAATGGAGCAGTTCTTC.

This sequence joins TRBV7-2 and TRBJ2-6; 12 bases are a match to TRBD2. Unmatched junction bases numbered 7, after V lost 6 bases and J lost 1 base. Germline CDR1 SGHTA, CDR2 FQGNSA. The CDR3 runs 18 residues. The CDR3 spells CASRRSSGGASGANVLTF. CDR3 coding DNA: TGTGCCAGCAGGCGTTCTAGCGGGGGGGCTTCTGGGGCCAACGTCCTGACTTTC.

This chain links TRBV29-1 with TRBJ1-1; tentative D call: TRBD1 (5 bases). The V gene's germline CDR1 is SQVTM and CDR2 ANQGSEA. V lost 2 bases, J lost 2 bases, and 9 bases lay in between. The CDR3 covers 13 residues. The CDR3 reads CSVERGVNTEAFF. CDR3 DNA: TGCAGCGTTGAACGGGGGGTCAACACTGAAGCTTTCTTT.

This chain joins TRBV5-4 and TRBJ2-5; TRBD2 matches at 9 bases. V lost 0 bases, J lost 2 bases, and 2 bases stayed unmatched. The CDR3 contains 15 residues. Germline assignment: CDR1 SGHNT and CDR2 YYREEE (reference sequence). The CDR3 bases are TGTGCCAGCAGCTTGGCTAGCGGGGTACAAGAGACCCAGTACTTC. Translating gives CASSLASGVQETQYF.

The chain joins TRBV11-2 to TRBJ2-6; TRBD2 is a possible D gene (5 bases). The germline V and J ends were trimmed by 5 bases and 2 bases, with 13 bases remaining between them. This CDR3 has 16 amino acids. The germline V gene encodes CDR1 SGHAT and CDR2 FQNNGV. This CDR3 reads CASSTAEEAGANVLTF. The CDR3 DNA reads as TGTGCCAGCAGCACTGCGGAGGAGGCTGGGGCCAACGTCCTGACTTTC.

V and J are TRBV27 and TRBJ2-5; D is perhaps TRBD2 (7 bases). The CDR3 totals 14 residues. Germline V gene data show CDR1 as MNHEY and CDR2 as SMNVEV (reference sequence). V was shortened by 2 bases and J by 7 bases, with 14 bases between the two germline ends. Here the CDR3 reads CASSLGGASRTQYF. In nucleotides, the CDR3 is TGTGCCAGCAGTTTAGGGGGGGCTAGTAGGACCCAGTACTTC.

CDR3 DNA: TGTGCCAGCAGTTCCCCAGGGGCGAACTATGGCTACACCTTC. This gives the protein CASSSPGANYGYTF. The gene calls are TRBV27 and TRBJ1-2; D possibly corresponds to TRBD1 (6 bases). V lost 4 bases, J lost 2 bases, and 11 bases lay in between. CDR3 length: 14 amino acids. Germline values: CDR1 MNHEY, CDR2 SMNVEV (reference sequence).

This clone was counted once. V is TRBV2 and J is TRBJ1-1; no reliable D call. V was pared by 6 bases and J by 0 bases, with 8 bases between. Germline lookup yields CDR1 SNHLY and CDR2 FYNNEI. The CDR3 extends over 13 amino acids. This CDR3 is CASRFRMNTEAFF. Here the CDR3 DNA reads TGTGCCAGCAGGTTCAGGATGAACACTGAAGCTTTCTTT.

The rearrangement uses TRBV18 and TRBJ1-1; D is undetermined. V gave up 2 bases and J gave up 2 bases, with 12 bases separating them. Germline V gives CDR1 KGHSH, CDR2 LQKENI. The CDR3 totals 15 residues. CDR3 coding DNA: TGTGCCAGCTCACCAGGGAGGGAATTCAACACTGAAGCTTTCTTT. Protein product: CASSPGREFNTEAFF. Full variable domain (remainder filled in from reference TRBV18 and TRBJ1-1): NAGVMQNPRHLVRRRGQEARLRCSPMKGHSHVYWYRQLPEEGLKFMVYLQKENIIDESGMPKERFSAEFPKEGPSILRIQQVVRGDSAAYFCASSPGREFNTEAFFGQGTRLTVV.

Here the CDR3 reads CASSLLSARDTQYF. In nucleotides, the CDR3 is TGTGCCAGCAGTTTATTGAGTGCTCGAGATACGCAGTATTTT. V usage is TRBV28 and J usage is TRBJ2-3; no reliable D call. Germline V gene lookup returns CDR1 MDHEN and CDR2 SYDVKM. The V gene lost 1 base and the J gene lost 5 bases, with 10 bases spanning the gap. The CDR3 covers 14 residues.

In this sample, this clone turned up once. The J gene is TRBJ1-5, the V gene TRBV2; possibly TRBD1 for D (5 bases). V was trimmed by 7 bases and J by 9 bases, leaving 16 bases between them. This CDR3 is 13 amino acids long. CDR1 and CDR2 (germline): SNHLY, FYNNEI. For the CDR3, the DNA is TGTGCCAGCACCACCCGGGGGAGGACGCCCCAGCATTTT. Protein sequence: CASTTRGRTPQHF. Complete variable domain (other parts from reference TRBV2 and TRBJ1-5): EPEVTQTPSHQVTQMGQEVILRCVPISNHLYFYWYRQILGQKVEFLVSFYNNEISEKSEIFDDQFSVERPDGSNFTLKIRSTKLEDSAMYFCASTTRGRTPQHFGDGTRLSIL.

This clone has only a few counts. The CDR3 sequence is CAISQRSPGLHTEAFF. In nucleotides, the CDR3 is TGTGCCATCAGCCAAAGATCCCCCGGGTTACACACTGAAGCTTTCTTT. The gene calls are TRBV10-3 and TRBJ1-1; D remains unclear. There are 16 residues in the CDR3. Germline CDR1 is ENHRY and CDR2 is SYGVKD. The V end was cut by 6 bases, the J end by 3 bases, with 20 bases between.

This clone was counted between two and nine times. This rearrangement joins TRBV19 to TRBJ1-2; D possibly corresponds to TRBD1 (6 bases). Trimming left V 5 bases short and J 7 bases short, with 14 bases between. The CDR3 length is 13 residues. Per germline, CDR1 LNHDA and CDR2 SQIVND (reference sequence). Written as DNA, the CDR3 is TGTGCCAGTAGTGACAGGCGAAGGGGTGGCTACACCTTC. Protein sequence: CASSDRRRGGYTF.

The V gene is TRBV7-2, the J gene TRBJ2-2, with 7 nucleotides matching TRBD1. V was pared by 6 bases and J by 8 bases, with 9 bases of the junction left unmatched. The CDR3 length is 14 residues. Per germline, CDR1 SGHTA and CDR2 FQGNSA. The CDR3 spells CASRTVEGAGELFF. The CDR3 DNA reads TGTGCCAGCAGGACCGTTGAGGGGGCGGGGGAGCTGTTTTTT.

This clone was counted once. The chain uses TRBV7-6 and TRBJ2-7; D perhaps matches TRBD2 (6 bases). V lost 5 bases to trimming and J lost 5 bases, with 16 bases between them. In germline, CDR1 is SGHVS, CDR2 FNYEAQ. This CDR3 is built from 14 residues. DNA for the CDR3: TGTGCCAGCAGCGTAAGTCACACGGGGGACGAGCAGTACTTC. Protein sequence: CASSVSHTGDEQYF.

The chain joins TRBV5-1 to TRBJ2-3; weak D call: TRBD2 (5 bases). The CDR3 has 15 amino acids. Trimming took off 4 bases at V and 2 bases at J, with 14 bases between the two ends. The germline gives CDR1 SGHRS, CDR2 YFSETQ. The CDR3 loop reads CASSPLGGSTDTQYF. Here the CDR3 DNA reads TGCGCCAGCAGCCCTCTTGGCGGGTCCACAGATACGCAGTATTTT.

The chain is built from TRBV18 and TRBJ1-2, with D hard to call. The length of the CDR3 is 15 residues. Germline V gene data show CDR1 as KGHSH and CDR2 as LQKENI. Trimming took 5 bases from V and 0 from J, leaving 13 bases between them. The DNA for the CDR3 is TGTGCCAGCTCAAGTCGGGAGGGCACTAACTATGGCTACACCTTC. Translation: CASSSREGTNYGYTF.